Below, 2 T cell receptor beta chains from the same sample are listed, as sequenced in a study of naive and memory T cell subsets. TCR cDNA received a 3' ligated oligonucleotide that carried a UMI. Four PCR rounds used nested alpha and beta constant region primers plus the SP2 primer. TCRdb analysed the 5' RACE reads with MiXCR anew, one entry per CDR3 protein. The data hold some 60,000 distinct CDR3 sequences, with 6.5% to 8.5% observed a single time. The source of these receptors is a female donor in good health.

This clonotype was recorded a few times. The V call is TRBV15, the J call TRBJ2-1; possibly TRBD1 for D (5 bases). The length of the CDR3 is 15 residues. V was clipped by 0 bases and J by 3 bases, with 9 bases between them. In germline, CDR1 is LNHNV, CDR2 YYDKDF (reference sequence). The CDR3 sequence is CATSRDGASYNEQFF. The CDR3, as DNA: TGTGCCACCAGCAGAGATGGGGCTAGCTACAATGAGCAGTTCTTC.

Ten or more counts support this clonotype. V usage is TRBV7-3 and J usage is TRBJ2-1; D perhaps matches TRBD1 (5 bases). CDR3 size: 15 residues. Trimming cost V 5 bases and J 10 bases, with 21 bases left between them. From germline, CDR1 is SGHTA and CDR2 FQGTGA. The chain's CDR3 is CASSPHVNRRYEQFF. DNA for the CDR3: TGTGCCAGCAGCCCCCATGTAAACAGGAGATACGAGCAGTTCTTC.